This TCR beta chain was retrieved from a study of graft-versus-host responses after intestinal transplantation. Overall study: Once they had received anti-thymocyte globulin induction, all recipients took tacrolimus and steroids for approximately 3 years. Study results and limitations: Detection of GvH clones occurred in recipient marrow, and some had their first appearance in ileum or blood.

TCRdb's copy holds only in-frame clones and misses some; the assay was immunoSEQ multiplex PCR. The data show about 90,000 clones, more than 85% seen once. The CDR3 has 15 amino acids. V lost 5 bases, J lost 6 bases, and 7 bases stayed unmatched. The germline V gene encodes CDR1 SGHTA and CDR2 FQGTGA. As to this clone: Its antigen is still unknown.

The sequence came from a human donor who was the organ donor for an intestinal transplant. The sample in question was unstimulated CD4+ T cells sorted from spleen or lymph node cells, obtained before transplant. The chain is built from TRBV7-3 and TRBJ2-2; TRBD2 aligns across 9 bases. In DNA form, the CDR3 reads TGTGCCAGCAGCGTCGGGACTAGCAACGCCGGGGAGCTGTTTTTT. As protein: CASSVGTSNAGELFF.